This passage covers 5 T cell receptor beta chains from one sample sequenced in a study of OX40 agonist ivuxolimab in advanced cancers. Assay used: immunoSEQ multiplex PCR; TCRdb lists only in-frame clones, some missing. This table has tens of thousands of clones, approximately 84% appearing once. The specimen comprised CD4+ or CD8+ T cells sorted from blood, sampled in a trial of the OX40 agonist ivuxolimab. The source of these receptors is an adult with an advanced solid tumor such as melanoma, head and neck, liver or kidney cancer.

The chain uses TRBV27 and TRBJ2-2, with D possibly being TRBD1 (6 bases). CDR1 is MNHEY, CDR2 SMNVEV, per germline (reference sequence). V lost 5 bases and J 2 bases, leaving 18 bases between the germline ends. The CDR3 extends over 17 amino acids. CDR3 DNA: TGTGCCAGCAGTAACCAGGGACACCTGATAAACACCGGGGAGCTGTTTTTT. It specifies CASSNQGHLINTGELFF.

The V gene is TRBV5-1, the J gene TRBJ2-5; TRBD2 might be the D (6 bases). The CDR3 covers 12 residues. Germline V gene sequence: CDR1 SGHRS, CDR2 YFSETQ. V was trimmed by 4 bases and J by 5 bases, leaving 9 bases between them. CDR3 DNA sequence: TGCGCCAGCAGCCTAGCGCCGGAGACCCAGTACTTC. As protein: CASSLAPETQYF.

This chain joins TRBV5-1 and TRBJ2-5, with 10 bases lining up with TRBD1. Germline V gene lookup returns CDR1 SGHRS and CDR2 YFSETQ. V gave up 0 bases and J gave up 4 bases; unmatched junction bases: 3. The CDR3 covers 15 residues. CDR3: CASSLGQGAGETQYF. The CDR3 DNA sequence: TGCGCCAGCAGCTTGGGACAGGGGGCTGGAGAGACCCAGTACTTC.

The chain has TRBV28 and TRBJ2-2; D perhaps matches TRBD1 (5 bases). The V end lost 6 bases, the J end lost 7 bases, and 21 bases lay between the germline ends. CDR1 is MDHEN, CDR2 SYDVKM, per germline. The CDR3 has 16 amino acids. CDR3 sequence reads: CASRLGWQGTNGELFF. CDR3 sequence (DNA): TGTGCCAGCAGACTGGGGTGGCAGGGAACGAACGGGGAGCTGTTTTTT.

The J gene is TRBJ2-1, the V gene TRBV10-3; TRBD2 agrees at 13 bases. Germline V gene data show CDR1 as ENHRY and CDR2 as SYGVKD. The CDR3 has 16 residues. V trimming: 7 bases; J trimming: 6 bases; junction bases outside the gene matches: 9. CDR3 protein: CAIKDSGLAGANEQFF. The DNA of the CDR3 is TGTGCCATCAAAGACTCCGGACTAGCGGGAGCCAATGAGCAGTTCTTC.